A single sample gave rise to the 5 T cell receptor beta chains below, sequenced in a study of blood T cell repertoires in COVID-19. The repertoire was sequenced with immunoSEQ multiplex PCR; TCRdb's copy has only in-frame clones and lacks some. The table includes approximately 290,000 clones, approximately 83% detected once. Source material: peripheral blood. Receptor source: a person aged 65 to 85 with COVID-19, enrolled during active disease.

The chain combines TRBV28 with TRBJ1-4; D uncertain. The length of the CDR3 is 14 residues. Germline V gene lookup returns CDR1 MDHEN and CDR2 SYDVKM. The V end was cut by 5 bases, the J end by 6 bases, with 13 bases between. As DNA, the CDR3 is TGTGCCAGCAGTACTTTGAAAGCGTATGAAAAACTGTTTTTT. The encoded protein is CASSTLKAYEKLFF.

This chain connects TRBV25-1 to TRBJ1-5, with D possibly being TRBD1 (6 bases). V was trimmed by 6 bases and J by 5 bases, leaving 8 bases between them. CDR1 is MGHDK and CDR2 is SYGVNS in the germline V gene. The CDR3 spans 12 residues. Written as DNA, the CDR3 is TGTGCCAGCAGGGGGGCCGATCAGCCCCAGCATTTT. Its protein is CASRGADQPQHF.

The chain carries TRBV5-1 and TRBJ2-4; 7 nucleotides line up with TRBD1. V shed 3 bases, J shed 6 bases, and the junction held 6 bases outside the gene matches. The CDR3 spans 14 residues. CDR1 and CDR2 from the germline V gene are SGHRS and YFSETQ. CDR3 sequence reads: CASSSERQGNIQYF. CDR3 in DNA: TGCGCCAGCAGCTCAGAGCGACAGGGAAACATTCAGTACTTC.

This sequence joins TRBV5-1 and TRBJ2-3; D not resolved. V was pared by 2 bases and J by 1 base, with 8 bases between. Germline lookup yields CDR1 SGHRS and CDR2 YFSETQ. This CDR3 is built from 14 residues. CDR3 DNA: TGCGCCAGCAGCTTCACAGACGGCACAGATACGCAGTATTTT. Translated: CASSFTDGTDTQYF.

The rearrangement links TRBV9 to TRBJ2-3; 9 nucleotides line up with TRBD2. The CDR3 length is 14 residues. Germline values: CDR1 SGDLS, CDR2 YYNGEE. Unmatched junction bases numbered 5, after V lost 2 bases and J lost 7 bases. CDR3 bases: TGTGCCAGCAGCGTTGATAGCGGGGGAAATACGCAGTATTTT. Its translation: CASSVDSGGNTQYF.